The entry that follows covers one T cell receptor beta chain sequence. V lost 2 bases, J lost 5 bases, and 16 bases lay in between. This CDR3 is 16 amino acids long. The germline gives CDR1 WSHSY, CDR2 SAAADI. The data are from a study of blood T cell repertoires in COVID-19. Study context: There were acute and convalescent COVID-19 samples, and they came from the United States, Italy and Spain. The cDNA or gDNA used as material had been derived from T cells, B-cell-depleted T cells, or PBMCs.

The authors' processing: Estimation of nucleated cell counts relied on the amplification of reference gene primers. Measured with immunoSEQ multiplex PCR; TCRdb has only the in-frame clones, and not every one. V and J calls and clone size are given by that table; D and trimming were obtained from the DNA. This sample yields tens of thousands of clones, of which approximately 86% are seen a single time; 6.5% to 8% belongs to the top ten. This sequence joins TRBV10-2 and TRBJ1-5; a possible D gene is TRBD1 (5 bases). The receptor was isolated from a human donor with active COVID-19. The donor label of this sample is uncertain. Sequencing used peripheral blood. The CDR3 is CASSEPTPQAYQPQHF. CDR3 coding DNA: TGCGCCAGCAGTGAGCCGACTCCACAGGCCTATCAGCCCCAGCATTTT.